This T cell receptor beta chain was sequenced in a study of neoadjuvant anti-PD-1 for oral cavity cancer. This clone was seen a handful of times. Antigen specificity is unknown. CDR1 SGHRS and CDR2 YFSETQ come from the germline V gene. This CDR3 has 15 amino acids. V was trimmed by 1 base and J by 3 bases, leaving 11 bases between them. Profiled with immunoSEQ multiplex PCR; TCRdb holds only in-frame clones, not every one. The repertoire holds about 9,800 clones, around 62% seen once, with under 5% in the top ten. The sample's time point: after neoadjuvant nivolumab, at surgical resection. Study-level results: Higher pretreatment blood Treg/Th17 ratios correlated with higher pretreatment blood and lower post-treatment tumor TCRbeta clonality. Post-nivolumab, blood T cell clonality was significantly elevated in non-responders.

The V call is TRBV5-1, the J call TRBJ1-5, with a weak D call TRBD1 (5 bases). The sample consisted of PBMCs, taken after nivolumab (anti-PD-1) treatment. The sequence was obtained from a person aged 40-85 years with oral cavity squamous cell carcinoma. The CDR3 bases are TGCGCCAGCAGCTTGCGAGGGGCGGACAATCAGCCCCAGCATTTT. It yields the protein CASSLRGADNQPQHF.